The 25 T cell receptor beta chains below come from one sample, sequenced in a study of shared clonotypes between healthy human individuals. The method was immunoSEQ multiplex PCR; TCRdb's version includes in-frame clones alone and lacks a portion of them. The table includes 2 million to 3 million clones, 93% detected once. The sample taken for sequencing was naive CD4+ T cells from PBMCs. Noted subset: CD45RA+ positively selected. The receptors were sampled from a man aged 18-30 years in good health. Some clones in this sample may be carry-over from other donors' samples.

CDR3 nucleotides: TGTGCCAGTCAGACGCAGCGGGGCTCCTACGAGCAGTACTTC. Translating gives CASQTQRGSYEQYF. The chain has TRBV19 and TRBJ2-7, with 7 positions matching TRBD2. The CDR3 is 14 residues long. Germline V gives CDR1 LNHDA, CDR2 SQIVND (reference sequence). Trimming cost V 8 bases and J 0 bases; bases outside gene matches: 7.

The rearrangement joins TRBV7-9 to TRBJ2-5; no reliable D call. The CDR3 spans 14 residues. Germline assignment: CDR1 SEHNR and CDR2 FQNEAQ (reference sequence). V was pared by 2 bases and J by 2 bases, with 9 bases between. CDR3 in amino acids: CASSLMGDQETQYF. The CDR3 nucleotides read TGTGCCAGCAGCTTAATGGGTGATCAAGAGACCCAGTACTTC.

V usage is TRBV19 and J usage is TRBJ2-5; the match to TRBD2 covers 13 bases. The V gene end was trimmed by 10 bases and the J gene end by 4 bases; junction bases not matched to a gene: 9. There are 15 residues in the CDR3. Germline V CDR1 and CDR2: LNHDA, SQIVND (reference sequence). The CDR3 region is CANSVGLAGAETQYF. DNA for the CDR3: TGTGCCAATAGCGTTGGACTAGCGGGAGCAGAGACCCAGTACTTC. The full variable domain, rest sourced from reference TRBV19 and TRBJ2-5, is DGGITQSPKYLFRKEGQNVTLSCEQNLNHDAMYWYRQDPGQGLRLIYYSQIVNDFQKGDIAEGYSVSREKKESFPLTVTSAQKNPTAFYLCANSVGLAGAETQYFGPGTRLLVL.

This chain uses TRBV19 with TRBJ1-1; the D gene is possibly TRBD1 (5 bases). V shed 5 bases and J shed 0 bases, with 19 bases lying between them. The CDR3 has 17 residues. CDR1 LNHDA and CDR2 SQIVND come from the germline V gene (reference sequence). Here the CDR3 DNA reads TGTGCCAGTAGTTTGCTCCGGGGACCGGCATTGAACACTGAAGCTTTCTTT. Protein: CASSLLRGPALNTEAFF.

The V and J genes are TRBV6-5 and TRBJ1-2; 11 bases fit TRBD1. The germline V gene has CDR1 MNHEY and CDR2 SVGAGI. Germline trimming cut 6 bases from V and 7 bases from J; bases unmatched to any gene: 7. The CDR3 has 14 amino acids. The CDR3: CASRRTGTGGGYTF. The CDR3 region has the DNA TGTGCCAGCAGGAGAACAGGGACAGGGGGTGGCTACACCTTC.

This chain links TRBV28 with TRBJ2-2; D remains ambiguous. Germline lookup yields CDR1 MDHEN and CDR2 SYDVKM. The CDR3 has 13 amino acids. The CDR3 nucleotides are TGTGCTACCGTCGGTTATAACACCGGGGAGCTGTTTTTT. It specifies CATVGYNTGELFF.

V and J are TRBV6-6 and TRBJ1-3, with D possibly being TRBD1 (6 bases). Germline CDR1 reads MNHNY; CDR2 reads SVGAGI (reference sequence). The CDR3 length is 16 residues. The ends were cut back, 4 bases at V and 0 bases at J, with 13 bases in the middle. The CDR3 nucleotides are TGTGCCAGCAGTTCACAGGGTATTCTCTCTGGAAACACCATATATTTT. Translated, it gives CASSSQGILSGNTIYF.

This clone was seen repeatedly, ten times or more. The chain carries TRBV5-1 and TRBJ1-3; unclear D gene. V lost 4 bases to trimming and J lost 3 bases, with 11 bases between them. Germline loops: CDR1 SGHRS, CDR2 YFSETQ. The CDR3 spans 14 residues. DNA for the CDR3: TGCGCCAGCAGCGTGAGCGCAGGTGGAAACACCATATATTTT. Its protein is CASSVSAGGNTIYF.

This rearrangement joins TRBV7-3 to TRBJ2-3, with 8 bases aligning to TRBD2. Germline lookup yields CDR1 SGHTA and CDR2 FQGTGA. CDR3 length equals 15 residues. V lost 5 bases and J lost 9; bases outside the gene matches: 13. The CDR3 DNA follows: TGTGCCAGCAGCCGGGGGGGAGCGATTGACGGCACGCAGTATTTT. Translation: CASSRGGAIDGTQYF.

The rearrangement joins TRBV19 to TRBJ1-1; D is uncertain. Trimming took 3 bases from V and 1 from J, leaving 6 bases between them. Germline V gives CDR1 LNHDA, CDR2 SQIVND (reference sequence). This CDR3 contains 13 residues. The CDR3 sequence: CASSITQNTEAFF. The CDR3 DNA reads TGTGCCAGTAGTATCACCCAGAACACTGAAGCTTTCTTT.

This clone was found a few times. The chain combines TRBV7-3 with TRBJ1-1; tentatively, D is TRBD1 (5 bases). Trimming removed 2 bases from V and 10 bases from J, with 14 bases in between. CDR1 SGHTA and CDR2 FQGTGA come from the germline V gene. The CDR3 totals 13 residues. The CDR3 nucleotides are TGTGCCAGCAGCTTATGGCAGGGTGTGGCAGCTTTCTTT. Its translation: CASSLWQGVAAFF. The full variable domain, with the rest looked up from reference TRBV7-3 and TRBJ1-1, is GAGVSQTPSNKVTEKGKYVELRCDPISGHTALYWYRQSLGQGPEFLIYFQGTGAADDSGLPNDRFFAVRPEGSVSTLKIQRTERGDSAVYLCASSLWQGVAAFFGQGTRLTVV.

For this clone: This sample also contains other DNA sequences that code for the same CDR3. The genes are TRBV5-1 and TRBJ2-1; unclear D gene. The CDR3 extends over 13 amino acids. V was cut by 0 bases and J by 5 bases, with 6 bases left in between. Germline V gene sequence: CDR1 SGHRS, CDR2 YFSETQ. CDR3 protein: CASSLALNNEQFF. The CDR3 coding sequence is TGCGCCAGCAGCTTGGCCCTAAACAATGAGCAGTTCTTC.

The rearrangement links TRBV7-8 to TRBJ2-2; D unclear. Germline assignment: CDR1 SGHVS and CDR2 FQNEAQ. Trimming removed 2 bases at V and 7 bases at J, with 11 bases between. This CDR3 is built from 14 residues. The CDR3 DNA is TGTGCCAGCAGCTTATCCGGACCCCTCGGGGAGCTGTTTTTT. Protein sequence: CASSLSGPLGELFF. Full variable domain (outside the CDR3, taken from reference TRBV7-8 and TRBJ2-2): GAGVSQSPRYKVAKRGQDVALRCDPISGHVSLFWYQQALGQGPEFLTYFQNEAQLDKSGLPSDRFFAERPEGSVSTLKIQRTQQEDSAVYLCASSLSGPLGELFFGEGSRLTVL.

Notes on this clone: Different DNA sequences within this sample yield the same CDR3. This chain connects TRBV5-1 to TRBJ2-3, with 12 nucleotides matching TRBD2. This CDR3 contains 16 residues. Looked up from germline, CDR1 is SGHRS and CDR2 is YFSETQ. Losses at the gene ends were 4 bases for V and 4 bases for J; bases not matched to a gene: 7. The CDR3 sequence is CASSLGLAGSADTQYF. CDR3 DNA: TGCGCCAGCAGCCTCGGACTAGCGGGATCGGCAGATACGCAGTATTTT. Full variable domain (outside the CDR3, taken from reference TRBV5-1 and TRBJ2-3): KAGVTQTPRYLIKTRGQQVTLSCSPISGHRSVSWYQQTPGQGLQFLFEYFSETQRNKGNFPGRFSGRQFSNSRSEMNVSTLELGDSALYLCASSLGLAGSADTQYFGPGTRLTVL.

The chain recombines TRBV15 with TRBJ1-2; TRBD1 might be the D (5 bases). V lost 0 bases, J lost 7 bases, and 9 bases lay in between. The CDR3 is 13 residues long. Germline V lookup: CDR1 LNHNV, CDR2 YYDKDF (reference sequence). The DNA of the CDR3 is TGTGCCACCAGCAGAGATTCTCAGGGTGGCTACACCTTC. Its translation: CATSRDSQGGYTF.

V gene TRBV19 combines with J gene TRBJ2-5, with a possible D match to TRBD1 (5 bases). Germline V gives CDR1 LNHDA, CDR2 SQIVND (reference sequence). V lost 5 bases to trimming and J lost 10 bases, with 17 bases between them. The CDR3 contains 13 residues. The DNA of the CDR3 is TGTGCCAGTAGTTTCACCGACAGAAACTACCAGTACTTC. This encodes CASSFTDRNYQYF.

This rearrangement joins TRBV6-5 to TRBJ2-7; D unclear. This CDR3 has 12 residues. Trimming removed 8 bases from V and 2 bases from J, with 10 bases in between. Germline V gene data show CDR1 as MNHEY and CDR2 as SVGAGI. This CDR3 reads CASGGGTYEQYF. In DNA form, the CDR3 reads TGTGCCAGCGGTGGCGGCACCTACGAGCAGTACTTC.

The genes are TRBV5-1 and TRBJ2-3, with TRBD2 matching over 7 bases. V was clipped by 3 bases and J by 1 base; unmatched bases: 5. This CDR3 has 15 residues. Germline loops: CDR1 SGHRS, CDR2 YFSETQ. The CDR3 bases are TGCGCCAGCAGCTGGGCGGGACTACGCACAGATACGCAGTATTTT. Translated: CASSWAGLRTDTQYF.

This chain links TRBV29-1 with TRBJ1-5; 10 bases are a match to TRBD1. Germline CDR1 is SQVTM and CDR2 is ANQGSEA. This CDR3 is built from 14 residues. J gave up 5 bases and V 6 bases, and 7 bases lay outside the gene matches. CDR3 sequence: CSVTTGGLDQPQHF. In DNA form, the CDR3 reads TGCAGCGTGACGACAGGGGGCCTAGATCAGCCCCAGCATTTT.

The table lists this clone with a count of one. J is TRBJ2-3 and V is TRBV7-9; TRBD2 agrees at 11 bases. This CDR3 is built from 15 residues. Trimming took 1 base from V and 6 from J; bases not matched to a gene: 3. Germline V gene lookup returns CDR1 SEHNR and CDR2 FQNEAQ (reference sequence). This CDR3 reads CASSLVGTSGDTQYF. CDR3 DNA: TGTGCCAGCAGCTTAGTAGGGACTAGCGGCGATACGCAGTATTTT. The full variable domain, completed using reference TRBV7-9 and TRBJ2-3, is DTGVSQNPRHKITKRGQNVTFRCDPISEHNRLYWYRQTLGQGPEFLTYFQNEAQLEKSRLLSDRFSAERPKGSFSTLEIQRTEQGDSAMYLCASSLVGTSGDTQYFGPGTRLTVL.

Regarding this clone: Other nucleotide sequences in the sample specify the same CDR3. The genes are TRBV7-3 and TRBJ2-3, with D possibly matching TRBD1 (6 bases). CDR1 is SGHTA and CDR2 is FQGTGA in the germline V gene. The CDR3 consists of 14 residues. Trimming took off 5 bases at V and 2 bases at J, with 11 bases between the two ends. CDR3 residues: CASSPGQSTDTQYF. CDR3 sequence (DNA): TGTGCCAGCAGCCCAGGACAGTCCACAGATACGCAGTATTTT.

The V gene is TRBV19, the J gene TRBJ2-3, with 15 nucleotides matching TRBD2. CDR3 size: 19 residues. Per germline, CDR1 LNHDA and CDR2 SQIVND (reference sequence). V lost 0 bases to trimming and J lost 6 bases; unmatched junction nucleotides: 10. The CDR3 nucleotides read TGTGCCAGTAGTATAGATTTCTTAGGGACTAGCGGGAGGTCTGATACGCAGTATTTT. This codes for CASSIDFLGTSGRSDTQYF.

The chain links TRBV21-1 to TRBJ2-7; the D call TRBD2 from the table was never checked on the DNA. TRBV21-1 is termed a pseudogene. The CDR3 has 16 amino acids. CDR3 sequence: CASSKAGTSGSNEQYF. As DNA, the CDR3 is TGTGCCAGCAGCAAAGCTGGGACTAGCGGGAGCAACGAGCAGTACTTC.

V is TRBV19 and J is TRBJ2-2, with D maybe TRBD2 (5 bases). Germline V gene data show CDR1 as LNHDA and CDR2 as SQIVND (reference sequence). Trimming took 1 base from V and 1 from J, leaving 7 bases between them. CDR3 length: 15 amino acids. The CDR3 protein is CASSIGAGNTGELFF. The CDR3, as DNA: TGTGCCAGTAGTATAGGTGCGGGGAACACCGGGGAGCTGTTTTTT.

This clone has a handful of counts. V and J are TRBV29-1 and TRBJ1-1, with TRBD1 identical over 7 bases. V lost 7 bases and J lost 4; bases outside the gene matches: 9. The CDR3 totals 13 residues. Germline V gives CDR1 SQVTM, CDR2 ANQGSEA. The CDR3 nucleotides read TGCAGCGCAGTAGGGACAGCGGTCACTGAAGCTTTCTTT. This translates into CSAVGTAVTEAFF.